The 8 T cell receptor beta chains below come from one sample, sequenced in a study of regulatory T cells in long-lasting Graves disease. The time point denotes: newly diagnosed GD, antithyroid drugs for less than 3 months. The TCR library was made from RNA that had been extracted from PBMCs in TRIzol. Both iRepertoire HTBI primers and Arm-PCR of CDR3 regions were used to build the TCR beta libraries. TCRdb reprocessed the multiplex PCR reads via MiXCR and lists one record per CDR3 protein. The sample lists roughly 500,000 distinct CDR3 sequences; roughly 13% were seen once. These same records also appear under a second study, on T cells in Graves' hyperthyroidism and ophthalmopathy.

The sequences come from peripheral blood mononuclear cells (PBMCs), collected at new diagnosis, from a patient treated with antithyroid drugs. The receptor set was obtained from a man aged 25-45 years with Graves disease.

This clonotype was observed at least ten times. The V call is TRBV20-1, the J call TRBJ2-7, with 8 bases aligning to TRBD2. The CDR3 runs to 12 residues. CDR1 DFQATT and CDR2 SNEGSKA come from the germline V gene (reference sequence). V lost 8 bases to trimming and J lost 3 bases; unmatched junction nucleotides: 6. CDR3 sequence: CSRQREIYEQYF. The DNA of the CDR3 is TGCAGTCGCCAGCGGGAGATCTACGAGCAGTACTTC.

This clonotype was recorded many times. V is TRBV12-3 or TRBV12-4 and J is TRBJ2-5; possibly TRBD2 for D (6 bases). The CDR3 is 14 amino acids. V shed 5 bases and J shed 5 bases, with 15 bases lying between them. CDR3: CASSLKPGDETQYF. DNA for the CDR3: TGTGCCAGCAGTCTTAAACCGGGAGATGAGACCCAGTACTTC.

The table lists this clonotype with many counts. The chain joins TRBV20-1 to TRBJ2-3; TRBD2 aligns across 7 bases. Per germline, CDR1 DFQATT and CDR2 SNEGSKA (reference sequence). V was pared by 0 bases and J by 1 base, with 7 bases of the junction left unmatched. This CDR3 has 16 residues. CDR3 sequence (DNA): TGCAGTGCTAGAGATGTAAAGCGGGGACGCACAGATACGCAGTATTTT. Amino acids: CSARDVKRGRTDTQYF.

The sample holds many counts of this clonotype. The chain carries TRBV7-8 and TRBJ1-4; perhaps TRBD1 as D (5 bases). Deletions cut 4 bases from V and 3 bases from J, with 12 bases between. The CDR3 length is 15 residues. Germline V gene lookup returns CDR1 SGHVS and CDR2 FQNEAQ. The CDR3 DNA follows: TGTGCCAGCAGCTGGCAGGGTGCGGCTAATGAAAAACTGTTTTTT. This gives the protein CASSWQGAANEKLFF.

The rearrangement uses TRBV29-1 and TRBJ2-3, with unresolved D. Germline V CDR1 and CDR2: SQVTM, ANQGSEA. The CDR3 runs 13 residues. V was clipped by 4 bases and J by 2 bases, with 10 bases between them. This CDR3 is CSVVKENTDTQYF. CDR3 nucleotides: TGCAGCGTTGTAAAAGAGAACACAGATACGCAGTATTTT.

This clonotype was seen repeatedly, ten times or more. The chain is built from TRBV5-1 and TRBJ2-3; TRBD2 might be the D (6 bases). The V end was cut by 7 bases, the J end by 5 bases, with 17 bases between. Germline CDR1 is SGHRS and CDR2 is YFSETQ. This CDR3 contains 14 residues. This CDR3 reads CASSQGRRGDTQYF. DNA for the CDR3: TGCGCCAGCTCTCAGGGCAGGAGGGGAGATACGCAGTATTTT.

Remarks on this clonotype: Compared with germline, one end of the junction differs, possibly owing to a read error. The J gene is TRBJ1-5, the V gene TRBV19, with D unclear. This CDR3 has 14 residues. Germline CDR1 is LNHDA and CDR2 is SQIVND (reference sequence). CDR3 DNA sequence: TGTGCCAGTAGCCAAGACTTGAGGAATCAGCCCCAGCGTTTT. This translates into CASSQDLRNQPQRF.

The rearrangement uses TRBV10-3 and TRBJ1-3; 8 bases are a match to TRBD1. The CDR3 has 15 amino acids. Per the germline V gene, CDR1 is ENHRY and CDR2 is SYGVKD. The ends lost 6 bases at V and 0 bases at J; junction bases unmatched: 4. The CDR3 DNA reads as TGTGCCATCAGGACCGGACAGGGCTCTGGAAACACCATATATTTT. Amino acid sequence: CAIRTGQGSGNTIYF.